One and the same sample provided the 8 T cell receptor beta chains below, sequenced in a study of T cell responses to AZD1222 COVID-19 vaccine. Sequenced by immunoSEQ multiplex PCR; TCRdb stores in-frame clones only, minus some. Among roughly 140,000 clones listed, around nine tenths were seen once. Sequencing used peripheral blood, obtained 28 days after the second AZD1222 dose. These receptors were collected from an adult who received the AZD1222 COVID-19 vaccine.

The CDR3 sequence: CATRLAGGRNEQFF. In DNA, the CDR3 is TGTGCCACGAGGTTGGCGGGGGGTCGGAATGAGCAGTTCTTC. This chain uses TRBV19 with TRBJ2-1; 8 bases fit TRBD2. The CDR3 totals 14 residues. Trimming removed 10 bases from V and 7 bases from J; junction bases left unmatched: 12. Germline V gives CDR1 LNHDA, CDR2 SQIVND (reference sequence).

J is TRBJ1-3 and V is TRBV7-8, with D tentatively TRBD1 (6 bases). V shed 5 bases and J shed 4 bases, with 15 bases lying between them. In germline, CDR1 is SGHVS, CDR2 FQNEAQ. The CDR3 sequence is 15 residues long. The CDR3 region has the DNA TGTGCCAGCAGCCCCCGACCAGACAGGGGAAACACCATATATTTT. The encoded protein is CASSPRPDRGNTIYF.

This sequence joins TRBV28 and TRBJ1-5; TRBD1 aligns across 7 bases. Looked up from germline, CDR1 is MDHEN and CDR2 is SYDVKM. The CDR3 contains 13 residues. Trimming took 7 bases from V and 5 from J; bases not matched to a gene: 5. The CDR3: CASTDRAYQPQHF. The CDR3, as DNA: TGTGCCAGCACCGACAGGGCCTATCAGCCCCAGCATTTT.

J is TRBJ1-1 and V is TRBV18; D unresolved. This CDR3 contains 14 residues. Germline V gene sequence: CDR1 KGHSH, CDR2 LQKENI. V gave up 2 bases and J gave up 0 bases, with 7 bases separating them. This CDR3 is CASSPATLNTEAFF. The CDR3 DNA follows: TGTGCCAGCTCACCAGCGACTTTGAACACTGAAGCTTTCTTT.

CDR3 nucleotides: TGTGCCAGCAGCTTATTATCGGGACAGGGGGCCGGTTCACCCCTCCACTTT. It specifies CASSLLSGQGAGSPLHF. V and J are TRBV7-2 and TRBJ1-6; 12 bases align to TRBD1. This CDR3 has 17 residues. In germline, CDR1 is SGHTA, CDR2 FQGNSA. Unmatched junction bases numbered 8, after V lost 2 bases and J lost 9 bases.

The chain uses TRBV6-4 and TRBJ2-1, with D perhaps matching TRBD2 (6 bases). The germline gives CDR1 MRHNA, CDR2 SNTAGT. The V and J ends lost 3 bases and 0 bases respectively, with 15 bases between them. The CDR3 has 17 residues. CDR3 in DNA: TGTGCCAGCAGTGAGGGTCCCAGCGGGCTCTCCTACAATGAGCAGTTCTTC. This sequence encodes CASSEGPSGLSYNEQFF.

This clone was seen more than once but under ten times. The CDR3 region has the DNA TGTGCCAGCAGTCCCCTGGGACTAGCGGGAGGATCCTACAATGAGCAGTTCTTC. Its translation: CASSPLGLAGGSYNEQFF. The chain uses TRBV27 and TRBJ2-1; 15 nucleotides line up with TRBD2. CDR1 and CDR2 (germline): MNHEY, SMNVEV (reference sequence). J lost 1 base, V lost 5 bases, and 6 bases had no gene match. The CDR3 has 18 amino acids.

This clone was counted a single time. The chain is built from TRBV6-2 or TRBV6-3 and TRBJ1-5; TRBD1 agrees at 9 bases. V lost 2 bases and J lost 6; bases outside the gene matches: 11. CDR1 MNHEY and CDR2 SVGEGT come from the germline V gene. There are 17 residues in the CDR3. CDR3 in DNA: TGTGCCAGCAGTTACGACCTAGGACAGGGGAGGATTCAGCCCCAGCATTTT. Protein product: CASSYDLGQGRIQPQHF.